This record concerns one T cell receptor beta chain sequence. Profiled with immunoSEQ multiplex PCR; TCRdb holds only in-frame clones, not every one. The profile shows some 400,000 clones, 85% to 90% of them singletons. This specimen belongs to a study of blood T cell repertoires in COVID-19. Study-wide background: There were acute and convalescent COVID-19 samples, and they came from the United States, Italy and Spain. T cells, B-cell-depleted T cells, or PBMCs provided the cDNA or gDNA that served as material.

This CDR3 contains 16 residues. CDR1 SGHAT and CDR2 FQNNGV come from the germline V gene. V trimming: 2 bases; J trimming: 3 bases; junction bases outside the gene matches: 7. Specimen: PBMCs or T cells enriched from blood (not recorded which). The gene calls are TRBV11-2 and TRBJ1-3, with 7 positions matching TRBD1. This clonotype originated in a man under 40 who had recovered from COVID-19. Written as DNA, the CDR3 is TGTGCCAGCAGCTTAAATAAGGGGGCAAGTGGAAACACCATATATTTT. Its protein product is CASSLNKGASGNTIYF.